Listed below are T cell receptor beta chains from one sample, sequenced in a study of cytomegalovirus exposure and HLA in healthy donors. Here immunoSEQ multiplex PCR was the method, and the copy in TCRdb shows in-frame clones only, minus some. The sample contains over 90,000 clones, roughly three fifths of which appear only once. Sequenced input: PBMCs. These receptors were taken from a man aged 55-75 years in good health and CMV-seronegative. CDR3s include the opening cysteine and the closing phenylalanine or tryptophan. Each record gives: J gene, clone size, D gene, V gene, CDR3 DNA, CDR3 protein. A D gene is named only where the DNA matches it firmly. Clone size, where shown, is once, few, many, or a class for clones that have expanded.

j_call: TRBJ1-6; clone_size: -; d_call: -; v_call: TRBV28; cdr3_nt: TGTGCCAGCAGTTTGAGAGGGGGAAAGACTTCACCCCTCCACTTT; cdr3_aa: CASSLRGGKTSPLHF
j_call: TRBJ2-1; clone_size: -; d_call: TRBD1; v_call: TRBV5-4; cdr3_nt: TGTGCCAGCAGCTCCGGACAGGGGAGGATCAATGAGCAGTTCTTC; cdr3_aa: CASSSGQGRINEQFF
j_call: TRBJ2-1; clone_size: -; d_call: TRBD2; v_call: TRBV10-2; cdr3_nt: TGCGCCAGCAGGGCTAGCGGGACCGGCAATGAGCAGTTCTTC; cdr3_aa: CASRASGTGNEQFF
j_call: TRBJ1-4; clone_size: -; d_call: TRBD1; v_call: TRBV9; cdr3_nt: TGTGCCAGCAGCGGAGGGACAGTAGAAAAACTGTTTTTT; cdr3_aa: CASSGGTVEKLFF
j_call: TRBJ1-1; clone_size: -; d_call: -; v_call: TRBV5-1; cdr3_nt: TGCGCCAGCAGCTTGGCCACAGGGTTGACTGAAGCTTTCTTT; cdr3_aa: CASSLATGLTEAFF
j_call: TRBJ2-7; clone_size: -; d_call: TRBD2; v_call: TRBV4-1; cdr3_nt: TGCGCCAGCAGCCATCCGACGGGGGGCTCCTACGAGCAGTACTTC; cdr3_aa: CASSHPTGGSYEQYF
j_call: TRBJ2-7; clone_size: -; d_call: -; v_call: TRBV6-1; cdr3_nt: TGTGCCAGCAGTGAAGCGGCAACATCCGAGCAGTACTTC; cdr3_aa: CASSEAATSEQYF
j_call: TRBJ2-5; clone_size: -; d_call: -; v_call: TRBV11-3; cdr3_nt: TGTGCCAGCAGCTTAGTGTCTGGGGGCGGGGAGACCCAGTACTTC; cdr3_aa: CASSLVSGGGETQYF
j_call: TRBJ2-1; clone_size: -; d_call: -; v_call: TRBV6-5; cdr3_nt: TGTGCCAGCAGCGCGGGACTTCTCCCCTTCAATGAGCAGTTCTTC; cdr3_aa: CASSAGLLPFNEQFF
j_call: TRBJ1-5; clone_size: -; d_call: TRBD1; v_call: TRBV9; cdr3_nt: TGTGCCAGCAGCGTAACAGGGGCAGACAATCAGCCCCAGCATTTT; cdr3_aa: CASSVTGADNQPQHF
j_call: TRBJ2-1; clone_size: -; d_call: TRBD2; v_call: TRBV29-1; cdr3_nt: TGCAGCGCCGGGACTAGAAACAATGAGCAGTTCTTC; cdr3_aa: CSAGTRNNEQFF
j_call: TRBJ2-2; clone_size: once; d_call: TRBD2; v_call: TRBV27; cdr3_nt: TGTGCCAGCAGTTTATTCGGGGGGGCCATCGGGGAGCTGTTTTTT; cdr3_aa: CASSLFGGAIGELFF
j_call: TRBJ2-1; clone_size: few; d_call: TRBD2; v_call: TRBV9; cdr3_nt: TGTGCCAGCAGCGGGGGGCGGGGGGGGCCCGTAAATGAGCAGTTCTTC; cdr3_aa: CASSGGRGGPVNEQFF
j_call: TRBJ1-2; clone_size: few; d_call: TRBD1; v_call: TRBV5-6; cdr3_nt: TGTGCCAGCAGCGCGGGACAGGCGATCGGCTACACCTTC; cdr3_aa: CASSAGQAIGYTF
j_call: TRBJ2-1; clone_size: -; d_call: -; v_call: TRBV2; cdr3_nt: TGTGCCAGCATCGTAGATTCCTACAATGAGCAGTTCTTC; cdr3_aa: CASIVDSYNEQFF
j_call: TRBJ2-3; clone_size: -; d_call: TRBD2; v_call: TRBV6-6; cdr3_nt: TGTGCCAGCTGGGCCAGCGGGAGTCGGACAGATACGCAGTATTTT; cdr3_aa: CASWASGSRTDTQYF
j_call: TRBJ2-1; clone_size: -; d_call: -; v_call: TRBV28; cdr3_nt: TGTGCCAGCAAGGGGGGGAGAGTAACCTACAATGAGCAGTTCTTC; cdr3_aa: CASKGGRVTYNEQFF
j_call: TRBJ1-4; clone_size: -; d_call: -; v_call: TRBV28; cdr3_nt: TGTGCCAGCAGTTTTGACAGGTTGAATGAAAAACTGTTTTTT; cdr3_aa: CASSFDRLNEKLFF